A single T cell receptor (beta chain) is shown here with its context. Its matching antigen is unknown. PBMCs came from 10 ml fresh peripheral blood. The data stem from a study of T cells in Graves' hyperthyroidism and ophthalmopathy. Study-level information: The initial diagnosis was the point when peripheral blood was collected, ahead of any treatment. General study findings and limits: In blood, most of the thyroid clonotypes expanded above 0.001 were also present. Ophthalmopathy, which appeared later, was predicted by the model a median around 6 months before onset.

Amplification targeted TCR beta CDR3 regions from RNA transcripts. The HTBI primer set served for first-round RT-PCR of the TCR CDR3. MiXCR was run by TCRdb on the multiplex PCR reads, yielding one entry per CDR3 protein. The table includes about 560,000 distinct CDR3 sequences, 16% detected once. Sequenced input: blood. This clonotype was sampled from a woman aged 18-29 years with Graves' hyperthyroidism.

The CDR3 here is CASLGLGTDTQYF. The CDR3 DNA follows: TGTGCCAGTTTGGGACTAGGGACAGATACGCAGTATTTT. V and J are TRBV19 and TRBJ2-3; TRBD2 matches at 8 bases. CDR3 length equals 13 residues. With 8 bases clipped from V and 3 bases from J, the junction kept 4 bases outside the gene matches. The V gene's germline CDR1 is LNHDA and CDR2 SQIVND (reference sequence).